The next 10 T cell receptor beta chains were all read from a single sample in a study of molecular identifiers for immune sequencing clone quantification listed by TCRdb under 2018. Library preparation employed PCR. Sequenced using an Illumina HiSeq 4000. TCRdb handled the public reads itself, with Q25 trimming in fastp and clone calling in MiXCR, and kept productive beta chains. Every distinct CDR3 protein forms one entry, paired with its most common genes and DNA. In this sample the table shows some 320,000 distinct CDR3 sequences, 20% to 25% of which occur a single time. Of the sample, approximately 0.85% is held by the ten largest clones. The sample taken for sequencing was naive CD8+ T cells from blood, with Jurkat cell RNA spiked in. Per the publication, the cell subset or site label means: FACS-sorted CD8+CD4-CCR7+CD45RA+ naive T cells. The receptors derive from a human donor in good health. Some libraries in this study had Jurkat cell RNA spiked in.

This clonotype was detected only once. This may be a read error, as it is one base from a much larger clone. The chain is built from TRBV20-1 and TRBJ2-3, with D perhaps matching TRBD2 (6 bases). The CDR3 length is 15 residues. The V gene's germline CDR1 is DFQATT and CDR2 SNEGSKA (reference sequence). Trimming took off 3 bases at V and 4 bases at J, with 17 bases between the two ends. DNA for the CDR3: TGCAGTGCTAGGGACTGGGGGGTAGGGGCAGATACGCAGTATTTT. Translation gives CSARDWGVGADTQYF.

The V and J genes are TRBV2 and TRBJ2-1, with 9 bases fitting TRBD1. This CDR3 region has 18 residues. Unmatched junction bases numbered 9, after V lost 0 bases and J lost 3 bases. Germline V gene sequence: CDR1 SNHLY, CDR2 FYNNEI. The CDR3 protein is CASSEAFSTGGDYNEQFF. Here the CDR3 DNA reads TGTGCCAGCAGTGAAGCTTTTTCGACAGGGGGTGACTACAATGAGCAGTTCTTC.

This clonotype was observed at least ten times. The CDR3 region has the DNA TGTGCCAGCAGCGTTGGACTAGCGGGAGTTTCCGGGGAGCTGTTTTTT. Translating gives CASSVGLAGVSGELFF. V is TRBV9 and J is TRBJ2-2; 13 nucleotides match TRBD2. This CDR3 comprises 16 residues. Germline-derived CDR1 and CDR2 are SGDLS and YYNGEE. Unmatched junction bases numbered 4, after V lost 2 bases and J lost 6 bases.

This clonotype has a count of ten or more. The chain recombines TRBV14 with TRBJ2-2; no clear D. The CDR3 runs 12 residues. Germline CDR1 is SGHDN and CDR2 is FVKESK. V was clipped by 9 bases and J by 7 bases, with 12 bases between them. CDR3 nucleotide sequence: TGTGCCAGTCGACCCCCCGGCGGGGAGCTGTTTTTT. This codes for CASRPPGGELFF. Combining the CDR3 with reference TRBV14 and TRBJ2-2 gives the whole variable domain EAGVTQFPSHSVIEKGQTVTLRCDPISGHDNLYWYRRVMGKEIKFLLHFVKESKQDESGMPNNRFLAERTGGTYSTLKVQPAELEDSGVYFCASRPPGGELFFGEGSRLTVL.

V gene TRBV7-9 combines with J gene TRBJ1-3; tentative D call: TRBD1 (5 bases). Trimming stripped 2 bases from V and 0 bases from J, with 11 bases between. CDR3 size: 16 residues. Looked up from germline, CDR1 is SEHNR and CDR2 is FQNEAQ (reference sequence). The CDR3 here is CASSLTLTASGNTIYF. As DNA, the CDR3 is TGTGCCAGCAGCTTAACGTTGACAGCCTCTGGAAACACCATATATTTT.

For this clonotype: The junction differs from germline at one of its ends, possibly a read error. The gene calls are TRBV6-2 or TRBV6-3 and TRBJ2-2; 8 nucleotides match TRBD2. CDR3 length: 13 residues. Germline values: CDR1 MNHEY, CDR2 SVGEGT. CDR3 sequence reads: CASSHGGAGKLFF. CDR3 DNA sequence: TGTGCCAGCAGTCACGGGGGGGCCGGGAAGCTGTTTTTT.

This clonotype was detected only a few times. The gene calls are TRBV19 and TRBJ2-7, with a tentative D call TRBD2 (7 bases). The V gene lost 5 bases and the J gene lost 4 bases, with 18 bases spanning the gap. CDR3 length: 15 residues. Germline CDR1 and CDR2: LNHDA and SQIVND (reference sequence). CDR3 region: CASSASLRGPYEQYF. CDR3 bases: TGTGCCAGTAGTGCCTCCCTGCGGGGGCCTTACGAGCAGTACTTC.

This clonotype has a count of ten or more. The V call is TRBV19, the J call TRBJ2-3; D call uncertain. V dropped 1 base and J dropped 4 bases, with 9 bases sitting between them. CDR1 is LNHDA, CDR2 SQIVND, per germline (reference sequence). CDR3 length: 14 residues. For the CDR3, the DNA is TGTGCCAGTAGTATAGCTGGGTTCGCAGATACGCAGTATTTT. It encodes CASSIAGFADTQYF.

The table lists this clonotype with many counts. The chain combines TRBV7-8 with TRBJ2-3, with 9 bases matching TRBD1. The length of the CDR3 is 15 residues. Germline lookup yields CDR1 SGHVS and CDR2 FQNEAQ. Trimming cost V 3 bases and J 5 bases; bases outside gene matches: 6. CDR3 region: CASSFGTGRLDTQYF. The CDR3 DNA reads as TGTGCCAGCAGCTTCGGGACAGGGCGTTTAGATACGCAGTATTTT. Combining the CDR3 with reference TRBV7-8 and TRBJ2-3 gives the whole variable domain GAGVSQSPRYKVAKRGQDVALRCDPISGHVSLFWYQQALGQGPEFLTYFQNEAQLDKSGLPSDRFFAERPEGSVSTLKIQRTQQEDSAVYLCASSFGTGRLDTQYFGPGTRLTVL.

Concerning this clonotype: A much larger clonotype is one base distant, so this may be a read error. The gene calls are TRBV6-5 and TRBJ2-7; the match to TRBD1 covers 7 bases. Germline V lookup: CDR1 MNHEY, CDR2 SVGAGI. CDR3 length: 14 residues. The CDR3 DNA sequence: TGTGCCAGCAGAGACCTGACAGGGTTCCACGAGCAGCACTTC. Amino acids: CASRDLTGFHEQHF.